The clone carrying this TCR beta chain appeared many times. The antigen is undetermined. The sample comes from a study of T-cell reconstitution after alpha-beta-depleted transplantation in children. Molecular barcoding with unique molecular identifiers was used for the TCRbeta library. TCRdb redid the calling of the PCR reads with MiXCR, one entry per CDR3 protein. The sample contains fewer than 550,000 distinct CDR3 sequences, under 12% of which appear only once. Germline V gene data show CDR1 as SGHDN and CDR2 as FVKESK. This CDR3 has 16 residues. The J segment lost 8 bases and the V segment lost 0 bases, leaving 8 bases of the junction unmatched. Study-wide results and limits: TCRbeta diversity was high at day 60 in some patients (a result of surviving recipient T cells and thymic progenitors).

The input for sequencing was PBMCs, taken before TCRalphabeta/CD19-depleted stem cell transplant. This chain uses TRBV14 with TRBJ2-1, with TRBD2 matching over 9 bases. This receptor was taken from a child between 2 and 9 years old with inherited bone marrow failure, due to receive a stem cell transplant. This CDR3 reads CASSQDYLAGYYEQFF. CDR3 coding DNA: TGTGCCAGCAGCCAAGATTACCTAGCGGGATACTATGAGCAGTTCTTC.